This T cell receptor beta chain comes out of a study of response to subunit inactivated influenza vaccine. Study-wide results and caveats: Seasonal influenza vaccination, on each occasion, was suggested by the authors to recruit few new T cells.

In its sample, this clonotype was seen many times. Its antigen is not known. TCRdb reprocessed the RT-PCR reads with MiXCR, giving one entry per CDR3 protein. Of 650,000 or so distinct CDR3 sequences in the sample, 14% were seen once. With 3 bases clipped from V and 5 bases from J, the junction kept 8 bases outside the gene matches. Germline V lookup: CDR1 LGHNA, CDR2 YSLEER. This CDR3 spans 16 amino acids. The TCR originated in a man in his forties or fifties who received an inactivated influenza vaccine. The rearrangement links TRBV4-3 to TRBJ1-4, with 8 bases matching TRBD1. The sequenced sample was PBMCs from blood, obtained approximately 15 days before vaccination. This chain's CDR3 is CASSQSGGAVNEKLFF. CDR3 bases: TGCGCCAGCAGCCAGTCAGGGGGCGCGGTAAATGAAAAACTGTTTTTT.